These 13 T cell receptor beta chains were sequenced from one sample in a study of response to subunit inactivated influenza vaccine. A single record per CDR3 protein comes from TCRdb applying MiXCR to the RT-PCR reads. The sample lists around 650,000 distinct CDR3 sequences; approximately 14% were seen once. The sample here was PBMCs from blood, taken less than 13 days after vaccination. These receptor sequences come from a middle-aged man who received an inactivated influenza vaccine.

This clonotype showed up just a few times. This chain connects TRBV28 to TRBJ1-1, with TRBD1 identical over 12 bases. Germline V gene sequence: CDR1 MDHEN, CDR2 SYDVKM. The CDR3 extends over 16 amino acids. Losses at the gene ends were 2 bases for V and 10 bases for J; bases not matched to a gene: 11. The CDR3 sequence is CASSLGTGGFSSRAFF. The CDR3 DNA follows: TGTGCCAGCAGTTTAGGGACAGGGGGCTTTAGTTCGAGAGCTTTCTTT.

In its sample, this clonotype was seen once. The chain joins TRBV2 to TRBJ1-5; 8 bases agree with TRBD1. Germline V gene sequence: CDR1 SNHLY, CDR2 FYNNEI. The CDR3 extends over 13 amino acids. Trimming took 6 bases from V and 6 from J; bases not matched to a gene: 4. The CDR3 spells CASRGQEGQPQHF. CDR3 DNA sequence: TGTGCCAGCAGGGGACAGGAGGGTCAGCCCCAGCATTTT.

The chain combines TRBV27 with TRBJ2-7; 9 bases map to TRBD2. Trimming at V came to 5 bases and at J to 1 base, leaving 15 bases not matched to a gene. CDR3 length equals 18 residues. The germline V gene has CDR1 MNHEY and CDR2 SMNVEV (reference sequence). In DNA, the CDR3 is TGTGCCAGCAGTCCTCGTGGTAGCGGGAGCCCGTGGTCCTACGAGCAGTACTTC. It codes for CASSPRGSGSPWSYEQYF.

There are a few counts of this clonotype. The rearrangement uses TRBV6-2 or TRBV6-3 and TRBJ1-5, with D uncertain. Trimming removed 2 bases from V and 2 bases from J, with 7 bases in between. This CDR3 has 14 residues. The germline V gene has CDR1 MNHEY and CDR2 SVGEGT. This chain's CDR3 is CASSYDGRNQPQHF. CDR3 DNA: TGTGCCAGCAGTTACGACGGCCGCAATCAGCCCCAGCATTTT.

The rearrangement uses TRBV4-1 and TRBJ2-7; 8 positions match TRBD1. Germline V gene sequence: CDR1 MGHRA, CDR2 YSYEKL. The CDR3 consists of 14 residues. V lost 1 base, J lost 7 bases, and 6 bases stayed unmatched. CDR3 DNA: TGCGCCAGCAGCCAAGGGCCGACAGGGGAGGAGCAGTACTTC. It specifies CASSQGPTGEEQYF.

This chain connects TRBV7-9 to TRBJ2-7; TRBD2 might be the D (5 bases). Germline CDR1 SEHNR, CDR2 FQNEAQ (reference sequence). The CDR3 covers 15 residues. The V end was cut by 5 bases, the J end by 0 bases, with 14 bases between. CDR3 sequence: CASSPSRGHSYEQYF. The CDR3 coding sequence is TGTGCCAGCAGCCCAAGTCGGGGTCACTCCTACGAGCAGTACTTC.

The chain carries TRBV3-1 and TRBJ2-1, with D perhaps matching TRBD2 (5 bases). Deletions cut 3 bases from V and 2 bases from J, with 11 bases between. This CDR3 comprises 15 residues. Germline V gene lookup returns CDR1 LGHDT and CDR2 YNNKEL (reference sequence). The CDR3 DNA reads TGTGCCAGCAGCCAGGTACTAGTCGCCTACAATGAGCAGTTCTTC. Its protein product is CASSQVLVAYNEQFF.

The V call is TRBV19, the J call TRBJ2-5; TRBD1 or TRBD2 may be the D gene (5 bases each). Germline V gives CDR1 LNHDA, CDR2 SQIVND (reference sequence). The germline V and J ends were trimmed by 5 bases and 5 bases, with 27 bases remaining between them. The CDR3 contains 18 residues. The CDR3 region is CASSAPRGQGGLEETQYF. CDR3 nucleotide sequence: TGTGCCAGTAGTGCCCCACGGGGCCAGGGTGGTTTGGAGGAGACCCAGTACTTC.

CDR3 nucleotide sequence: TGTGCCAGCAGCCCACGGTATTGGACGACTAATGAAAAACTGTTTTTT. Amino acid sequence: CASSPRYWTTNEKLFF. The rearrangement links TRBV5-6 to TRBJ1-4; D remains unclear. Germline lookup yields CDR1 SGHDT and CDR2 YYEEEE. The CDR3 spans 16 residues. The V gene lost 4 bases and the J gene lost 2 bases, with 15 bases spanning the gap.

This clonotype showed up just a few times. CDR3 amino acids: CASSQRVATNEKLFF. Here the CDR3 DNA reads TGCGCCAGCAGCCAGCGGGTGGCAACTAATGAAAAACTGTTTTTT. The chain links TRBV4-3 to TRBJ1-4; D ambiguous. V shed 3 bases and J shed 0 bases, with 8 bases lying between them. The germline V gene encodes CDR1 LGHNA and CDR2 YSLEER. CDR3 size: 15 residues.

This clonotype was recorded a few times. V and J are TRBV20-1 and TRBJ2-7, with a weak D call TRBD1 (5 bases). Trimming stripped 6 bases from V and 6 bases from J, with 24 bases between. CDR1 DFQATT and CDR2 SNEGSKA come from the germline V gene (reference sequence). This CDR3 is built from 15 residues. CDR3 residues: CSALGPGRLRVEQYF. In DNA, the CDR3 is TGCAGTGCATTGGGGCCAGGACGGCTAAGAGTCGAGCAGTACTTC.

This clonotype was seen at least ten times. This chain joins TRBV5-1 and TRBJ2-3, with D uncertain. Germline CDR1 reads SGHRS; CDR2 reads YFSETQ. V gave up 2 bases and J gave up 6 bases, with 22 bases separating them. The CDR3 length is 17 residues. The CDR3 region has the DNA TGCGCCAGCAGCTTAATGGACCGATCATCACACGGTGATACGCAGTATTTT. Its protein is CASSLMDRSSHGDTQYF. Full variable domain (outside the CDR3, taken from reference TRBV5-1 and TRBJ2-3): KAGVTQTPRYLIKTRGQQVTLSCSPISGHRSVSWYQQTPGQGLQFLFEYFSETQRNKGNFPGRFSGRQFSNSRSEMNVSTLELGDSALYLCASSLMDRSSHGDTQYFGPGTRLTVL.

As DNA, the CDR3 is TGCGCCAGCACCCCGGACAGGGTAGGAGAGACCCAGTACTTC. This sequence encodes CASTPDRVGETQYF. This chain uses TRBV10-2 with TRBJ2-5; TRBD1 agrees at 8 bases. The V gene's germline CDR1 is WSHSY and CDR2 SAAADI. V gave up 7 bases and J gave up 4 bases; unmatched junction bases: 8. The CDR3 has 14 residues.